The clone carrying this T cell receptor beta chain was seen only once. Its antigen is unidentified. These data originate in a study of radiotherapy plus CTLA-4 blockade in lung cancer. Study-wide context: Objective response rate was about 18%; disease control rate, around 30%. Study-level points and caveats: With interferon-beta, early dynamics of blood T cell clones were reported to best predict response. TCR clones of tumor origin grew in blood after radiotherapy plus ipilimumab.

Each patient with chemo-refractory metastatic non-small-cell lung cancer was treated with focal radiation plus CTLA-4 blockade using ipilimumab. TCRdb's table, derived via immunoSEQ multiplex PCR, lists solely in-frame clones and lacks some. The sample holds about 60,000 clones, 70% to 80% seen once. The receptor was derived from a human donor with non-small cell lung cancer who had a complete response to radiotherapy plus ipilimumab. The sample was peripheral blood, taken from a patient treated with radiotherapy plus ipilimumab.

The CDR3 DNA is TGTGCCAGCAGCTTAGAACTAGCGGGGGGGAATGAGCAGTTCTTC. Translation gives CASSLELAGGNEQFF. The chain recombines TRBV7-8 with TRBJ2-1; TRBD2 matches 13 bases. CDR1 and CDR2 from the germline V gene are SGHVS and FQNEAQ. This CDR3 has 15 residues. V shed 1 base, J shed 7 bases, and the junction held 1 base outside the gene matches.